Below are 13 T cell receptor beta chains sequenced from a single sample in a study of shared clonotypes between healthy human individuals. TCRdb's copy holds only in-frame clones and misses some; the assay was immunoSEQ multiplex PCR. The sample includes 2.5 million or so clones, approximately 90% of them seen just once. Sequencing input: naive CD4+ T cells sorted from blood. This sample's subset: CD45RA+ positively selected. The receptors come from a man younger than 35 in good health.

Here the CDR3 DNA reads TGTGCCAGCAGCTTAAATGGGGGCGCGAGCTCCTACGAGCAGTACTTC. Its translation is CASSLNGGASSYEQYF. The J gene is TRBJ2-7, the V gene TRBV7-3; D perhaps matches TRBD1 (6 bases). Between the trimmed V and J ends, which lost 1 base and 0 bases, there was a span of 13 bases. The CDR3 runs to 16 residues. The germline V gene has CDR1 SGHTA and CDR2 FQGTGA.

The chain joins TRBV5-1 to TRBJ1-5; 8 nucleotides match TRBD1. Trimming cost V 1 base and J 5 bases; bases outside gene matches: 20. There are 20 residues in the CDR3. Germline CDR1 reads SGHRS; CDR2 reads YFSETQ. The CDR3 here is CASSLTKLDRVKRSDQPQHF. The DNA of the CDR3 is TGCGCCAGCAGCTTGACCAAACTGGACAGGGTAAAACGTTCTGATCAGCCCCAGCATTTT.

The chain has TRBV2 and TRBJ2-5; TRBD2 might be the D (5 bases). Germline lookup yields CDR1 SNHLY and CDR2 FYNNEI. This CDR3 comprises 14 residues. Trimming removed 5 bases from V and 2 bases from J, with 12 bases in between. The CDR3 DNA follows: TGTGCCAGCAGTTCGGGGAACCAACAAGAGACCCAGTACTTC. It yields the protein CASSSGNQQETQYF. The entire variable domain, with the rest obtained from reference TRBV2 and TRBJ2-5, is as follows: EPEVTQTPSHQVTQMGQEVILRCVPISNHLYFYWYRQILGQKVEFLVSFYNNEISEKSEIFDDQFSVERPDGSNFTLKIRSTKLEDSAMYFCASSSGNQQETQYFGPGTRLLVL.

The J gene is TRBJ2-1, the V gene TRBV7-3; 13 bases match TRBD2. V lost 4 bases to trimming and J lost 8 bases; unmatched junction nucleotides: 8. The CDR3 is 16 amino acids. The germline gives CDR1 SGHTA, CDR2 FQGTGA. The CDR3, as DNA: TGTGCCAGCAGCTCCCGGACTAGCGGGGGTGTCGATGAGCAGTTCTTC. It encodes CASSSRTSGGVDEQFF.

About this clone itself: Within the sample, other DNA sequences also encode this same CDR3. This rearrangement joins TRBV9 to TRBJ1-2, with a possible D match to TRBD1 (6 bases). The V and J ends lost 5 bases and 2 bases respectively, with 10 bases between them. The CDR3 is made up of 13 amino acids. CDR1 is SGDLS, CDR2 YYNGEE, per germline. For the CDR3, the DNA is TGTGCCAGCAGTCCAGGGGAGAACTATGGCTACACCTTC. Translation gives CASSPGENYGYTF.

The V call is TRBV6-5, the J call TRBJ2-3; 8 bases are shared with TRBD2. This CDR3 spans 14 amino acids. CDR1 MNHEY and CDR2 SVGAGI come from the germline V gene. V dropped 9 bases and J dropped 3; count of bases not matched to a gene: 8. CDR3 amino acids: CASKREFETDTQYF. In nucleotides, the CDR3 is TGTGCCAGTAAGCGGGAGTTCGAAACAGATACGCAGTATTTT.

The chain uses TRBV11-2 and TRBJ2-2; D not certain. Germline V gene lookup returns CDR1 SGHAT and CDR2 FQNNGV. CDR3 length equals 14 residues. V lost 5 bases, J lost 4 bases, and 11 bases lay in between. The CDR3 DNA reads as TGTGCCAGCAGCCACTTAGTGGGCACCGGGGAGCTGTTTTTT. Amino acid sequence: CASSHLVGTGELFF.

This chain joins TRBV28 and TRBJ1-1; D gene ambiguous. This CDR3 comprises 13 residues. The germline CDR1 and CDR2 sequences are MDHEN and SYDVKM. Between the trimmed V and J ends, which lost 7 bases and 10 bases, there was a span of 19 bases. This CDR3 reads CASTLENVGIAFF. In nucleotides, the CDR3 is TGTGCCAGCACCCTCGAGAATGTCGGAATAGCTTTCTTT.

V and J are TRBV7-8 and TRBJ2-3, with TRBD1 matching 7 bases. V lost 8 bases and J lost 2; bases outside the gene matches: 7. Germline V gene sequence: CDR1 SGHVS, CDR2 FQNEAQ. The CDR3 spans 14 residues. As DNA, the CDR3 is TGTGCCAGCCGATACAGGGGCATCACAGATACGCAGTATTTT. Its translation: CASRYRGITDTQYF.

The chain recombines TRBV5-8 with TRBJ2-2, with unresolved D. In germline, CDR1 is SGHTS, CDR2 YDEGEE. Deletions cut 4 bases from V and 5 bases from J, with 15 bases between. The length of the CDR3 is 15 residues. CDR3 nucleotide sequence: TGTGCCAGCAGCCCTGGCCGACGGGCAACCGGGGAGCTGTTTTTT. As protein: CASSPGRRATGELFF.

The chain uses TRBV5-1 and TRBJ2-7, with D perhaps matching TRBD2 (5 bases). Between the trimmed V and J ends, which lost 4 bases and 2 bases, there was a span of 13 bases. The germline V gene encodes CDR1 SGHRS and CDR2 YFSETQ. This CDR3 comprises 14 residues. The CDR3 DNA sequence: TGCGCCAGCAGCATGGGAGACCTACCCTACGAGCAGTACTTC. Its protein is CASSMGDLPYEQYF.

The J gene is TRBJ2-5, the V gene TRBV6-1, with TRBD2 matching 12 bases. The CDR3 runs 17 residues. Germline V gene sequence: CDR1 MNHNS, CDR2 SASEGT. The V gene end was trimmed by 0 bases and the J gene end by 4 bases; junction bases not matched to a gene: 6. CDR3 bases: TGTGCCAGCAGTGAAGCCCGACTAGCGGGAGTGAGAGAGACCCAGTACTTC. Its translation: CASSEARLAGVRETQYF.

Concerning this clone: This same CDR3 is encoded by further DNA sequences in the sample. The chain joins TRBV5-1 to TRBJ1-4; 7 nucleotides align to TRBD1. This CDR3 is built from 14 residues. CDR1 is SGHRS, CDR2 YFSETQ, per germline. V was pared by 4 bases and J by 4 bases, with 4 bases of the junction left unmatched. The chain's CDR3 is CASSPGQINEKLFF. CDR3 nucleotide sequence: TGCGCCAGCAGCCCGGGACAGATTAATGAAAAACTGTTTTTT.